The 26 T cell receptor beta chains in this list originate from one sample, sequenced in a study of blood T cell repertoires in COVID-19. Clones were read by immunoSEQ multiplex PCR, and TCRdb kept only the in-frame ones, dropping some. The table shows some 110,000 clones, with about 93% occurring only once. The sequencing sample was made of peripheral blood. The source is a man over 45 with COVID-19, enrolled during active disease.

J is TRBJ2-7 and V is TRBV24-1, with D possibly being TRBD1 (5 bases). V was cut by 6 bases and J by 2 bases, with 13 bases left in between. The CDR3 totals 14 residues. CDR1 KGHDR and CDR2 SFDVKD come from the germline V gene. CDR3 residues: CATSKGPITYEQYV. As DNA, the CDR3 is TGTGCCACCAGTAAGGGGCCTATAACCTACGAGCAGTACGTC.

This clone has just one count. V and J are TRBV28 and TRBJ2-7; D is possibly TRBD2 (6 bases). Germline V gives CDR1 MDHEN, CDR2 SYDVKM. The CDR3 is 11 residues long. Trimming pared 6 bases from V and 4 bases from J, leaving 7 bases between. CDR3 region: CASRGRYEQYF. The CDR3 bases are TGTGCCAGCAGGGGGAGGTACGAGCAGTACTTC.

This chain uses TRBV5-1 with TRBJ2-1; 7 bases fit TRBD2. Germline V CDR1 and CDR2: SGHRS, YFSETQ. V was pared by 1 base and J by 6 bases, with 4 bases of the junction left unmatched. The length of the CDR3 is 14 residues. The CDR3 region is CASSLWASGNEQFF. Here the CDR3 DNA reads TGCGCCAGCAGCTTGTGGGCTAGCGGCAATGAGCAGTTCTTC.

The J gene is TRBJ1-5, the V gene TRBV6-6; 9 bases line up with TRBD1. V lost 8 bases, J lost 5 bases, and 4 bases stayed unmatched. CDR3 size: 13 residues. Germline assignment: CDR1 MNHNY and CDR2 SVGAGI (reference sequence). CDR3 residues: CASRDRVHQPQHF. DNA for the CDR3: TGTGCCAGCCGGGACAGGGTTCATCAGCCCCAGCATTTT.

This chain connects TRBV2 to TRBJ2-5; 8 bases are a match to TRBD2. The CDR3 contains 13 residues. The junction had 3 bases not matched to a gene; V was cut back by 4 bases and J by 5 bases. Germline-derived CDR1 and CDR2 are SNHLY and FYNNEI. CDR3 nucleotide sequence: TGTGCCAGCAGTGGCGGGAGGATGGAGACCCAGTACTTC. Translation: CASSGGRMETQYF.

The rearrangement uses TRBV7-2 and TRBJ1-6; 8 positions match TRBD1. The length of the CDR3 is 15 residues. Germline V gene data show CDR1 as SGHTA and CDR2 as FQGNSA. V dropped 7 bases and J dropped 11; count of bases not matched to a gene: 13. The CDR3 DNA sequence: TGTGCCAGCACCCTAGGGTGGACAGGGAGAACACCCCTCCACTTT. This codes for CASTLGWTGRTPLHF. Filled out from reference TRBV7-2 and TRBJ1-6, the complete variable domain reads GAGVSQSPSNKVTEKGKDVELRCDPISGHTALYWYRQSLGQGLEFLIYFQGNSAPDKSGLPSDRFSAERTGGSVSTLTIQRTQQEDSAVYLCASTLGWTGRTPLHFGNGTRLTVT.

This clone is a singleton in its sample. For the CDR3, the DNA is TGCGCCAGCAGCTTAGCCCTGGGGGCGAACACTGAAGCTTTCTTT. Protein sequence: CASSLALGANTEAFF. V gene TRBV5-1 combines with J gene TRBJ1-1, with D possibly being TRBD1 (6 bases). CDR3 size: 15 residues. The ends were cut back, 2 bases at V and 1 base at J, with 12 bases in the middle. Per germline, CDR1 SGHRS and CDR2 YFSETQ.

The chain recombines TRBV7-2 with TRBJ2-3, with 9 bases lining up with TRBD2. Per the germline V gene, CDR1 is SGHTA and CDR2 is FQGNSA. J gave up 4 bases and V 1 base, and 3 bases lay outside the gene matches. The CDR3 is 15 amino acids. The CDR3 coding sequence is TGTGCCAGCAGCTTAGGACTAGCGGCCCCAGATACGCAGTATTTT. This encodes CASSLGLAAPDTQYF.

The chain combines TRBV6-2 or TRBV6-3 with TRBJ2-4; 7 bases align to TRBD1. This CDR3 has 19 residues. V dropped 0 bases and J dropped 5; count of bases not matched to a gene: 16. Germline CDR1 reads MNHEY; CDR2 reads SVGEGT. CDR3 nucleotides: TGTGCCAGCAGTTACTCGAGAGGTTCAGTCAGGGGGTTCGAAAACATTCAGTACTTC. This codes for CASSYSRGSVRGFENIQYF.

The genes are TRBV5-6 and TRBJ2-7; 11 nucleotides align to TRBD2. The germline V gene encodes CDR1 SGHDT and CDR2 YYEEEE. The CDR3 totals 15 residues. The V and J ends lost 4 bases and 7 bases, in that order; junction bases with no gene match: 10. CDR3: CASSTGTSGRYEQYF. In DNA form, the CDR3 reads TGTGCCAGCAGCACCGGGACTAGCGGTAGATATGAGCAGTACTTC.

V and J are TRBV5-1 and TRBJ2-1; TRBD2 matches 8 bases. The CDR3 is 16 amino acids. Germline V gene lookup returns CDR1 SGHRS and CDR2 YFSETQ. V dropped 0 bases and J dropped 12; count of bases not matched to a gene: 14. The CDR3 coding sequence is TGCGCCAGCAGCTTGGGCCTAGGTAGCGGGAAAGGTTGGCAGTTCTTC. Its translation is CASSLGLGSGKGWQFF.

The V and J genes are TRBV12-3 or TRBV12-4 and TRBJ1-1, with 8 bases lining up with TRBD1. The CDR3 has 11 amino acids. V gave up 4 bases and J gave up 8 bases; unmatched junction bases: 0. In DNA, the CDR3 is TGTGCCAGCAGTTGGACAGGGGAAGCTTTCTTT. This translates into CASSWTGEAFF.

The rearrangement links TRBV5-1 to TRBJ2-1; no definite D call. The CDR3 covers 11 residues. Germline V CDR1 and CDR2: SGHRS, YFSETQ. Trimming pared 4 bases from V and 10 bases from J, leaving 9 bases between. The CDR3 reads CASSSSREQFF. The CDR3 DNA reads TGCGCCAGCAGCAGTTCACGGGAGCAGTTCTTC.

The CDR3 loop reads CASSAGPRPYNEQFF. In nucleotides, the CDR3 is TGTGCCAGCAGTGCGGGGCCTCGCCCCTACAATGAGCAGTTCTTC. The chain carries TRBV6-2 or TRBV6-3 and TRBJ2-1; weak D call: TRBD2 (6 bases). The CDR3 spans 15 residues. The V gene lost 5 bases and the J gene lost 2 bases, with 13 bases spanning the gap. CDR1 and CDR2 from the germline V gene are MNHEY and SVGEGT.

V usage is TRBV6-1 and J usage is TRBJ1-2; tentative D call: TRBD1 (5 bases). Trimming left V 3 bases short and J 5 bases short, with 7 bases between. The germline V gene has CDR1 MNHNS and CDR2 SASEGT. The CDR3 is 12 residues long. In DNA, the CDR3 is TGTGCCAGCAGTGAGGGGGGTTATGGCTACACCTTC. Protein product: CASSEGGYGYTF.

This clone was counted once. The J gene is TRBJ2-5, the V gene TRBV9; TRBD2 agrees at 12 bases. Germline V gene sequence: CDR1 SGDLS, CDR2 YYNGEE. The CDR3 is 20 residues long. V lost 4 bases, J lost 2 bases, and 18 bases stayed unmatched. Here the CDR3 reads CASSPRLFQGTSGSQETQYF. The CDR3 DNA is TGTGCCAGCAGCCCTCGCCTCTTCCAAGGGACTAGCGGGTCTCAAGAGACCCAGTACTTC.

This sequence joins TRBV5-1 and TRBJ2-5, with D possibly matching TRBD2 (7 bases). V lost 6 bases, J lost 5 bases, and 17 bases lay in between. The CDR3 is 14 amino acids. Germline V gene sequence: CDR1 SGHRS, CDR2 YFSETQ. The CDR3 nucleotides are TGCGCCAGCAATTTAGGGGGGGGCGGCGAGACCCAGTACTTC. Amino acids: CASNLGGGGETQYF.

The rearrangement joins TRBV9 to TRBJ2-5, with a weak D call TRBD2 (5 bases). The CDR3 length is 14 residues. Germline values: CDR1 SGDLS, CDR2 YYNGEE. V was clipped by 4 bases and J by 1 base, with 11 bases between them. The CDR3 DNA follows: TGTGCCAGCAGCCCGCGGACTTCCCAAGAGACCCAGTACTTC. Translated: CASSPRTSQETQYF.

This chain connects TRBV24-1 to TRBJ2-7, with a possible D match to TRBD1 (5 bases). V was pared by 6 bases and J by 5 bases, with 10 bases between. The CDR3 is 12 residues long. The germline V gene has CDR1 KGHDR and CDR2 SFDVKD. CDR3 DNA: TGTGCCACCAGTCAGGGTAGAAACGAGCAGTACTTC. It yields the protein CATSQGRNEQYF.

The chain couples TRBV7-8 to TRBJ1-2, with D unclear. V lost 5 bases and J lost 1, with 14 bases in between. CDR3 length equals 15 residues. Germline CDR1 reads SGHVS; CDR2 reads FQNEAQ. CDR3 DNA sequence: TGTGCCAGCAGCCCACGGGTTTGGAATAACTATGGCTACACCTTC. Translated, it gives CASSPRVWNNYGYTF.

The chain carries TRBV10-3 and TRBJ1-5, with D perhaps TRBD1 (6 bases). The germline V gene encodes CDR1 ENHRY and CDR2 SYGVKD. The V end lost 7 bases, the J end lost 3 bases, and 10 bases lay between the germline ends. The CDR3 is 13 amino acids. The CDR3 loop is CAITGDLNQPQHF. The CDR3 nucleotides are TGTGCCATCACAGGGGACCTCAATCAGCCCCAGCATTTT.

The chain carries TRBV3-1 (or the pseudogene TRBV3-2) and TRBJ2-7, with D hard to call. Between the trimmed V and J ends, which lost 0 bases and 2 bases, there was a span of 5 bases. The CDR3 sequence is 13 residues long. Germline CDR1 LGHDT, CDR2 YNNKEL (reference sequence). The CDR3, as DNA: TGTGCCAGCAGCCAAGATCCGGCCTACGAGCAGTACTTC. This codes for CASSQDPAYEQYF.

This clone was counted once. V gene TRBV11-2 combines with J gene TRBJ2-7; 14 bases fit TRBD2. This CDR3 comprises 16 residues. Germline V gene lookup returns CDR1 SGHAT and CDR2 FQNNGV. V lost 5 bases, J lost 2 bases, and 5 bases stayed unmatched. DNA for the CDR3: TGTGCCAGCAGCATGGGGACTAGCGGGAGAGCCTACGAGCAGTACTTC. This codes for CASSMGTSGRAYEQYF.

This clone showed up just a few times. The chain has TRBV7-2 and TRBJ2-7; TRBD1 matches at 10 bases. Germline loops: CDR1 SGHTA, CDR2 FQGNSA. The junction had 4 bases not matched to a gene; V was cut back by 5 bases and J by 3 bases. This CDR3 is built from 14 residues. CDR3 region: CASSIRDRGYEQYF. The CDR3, as DNA: TGTGCCAGCAGCATAAGGGACAGGGGCTACGAGCAGTACTTC.

The chain links TRBV6-5 to TRBJ1-1; 7 bases are shared with TRBD1. Looked up from germline, CDR1 is MNHEY and CDR2 is SVGAGI. V was clipped by 6 bases and J by 1 base; unmatched bases: 8. The CDR3 loop spans 15 amino acids. The CDR3 DNA reads TGTGCCAGCAGGTACAGGGGATTGGGGAACACTGAAGCTTTCTTT. It specifies CASRYRGLGNTEAFF.

The chain couples TRBV28 to TRBJ2-1, with TRBD2 identical over 15 bases. This CDR3 has 20 residues. Germline lookup yields CDR1 MDHEN and CDR2 SYDVKM. The V and J ends lost 1 base and 7 bases, in that order; junction bases with no gene match: 14. The CDR3 protein is CASSLYAYGTSGRISNEQFF. In DNA, the CDR3 is TGTGCCAGCAGTTTATATGCCTACGGGACTAGCGGGAGGATATCAAATGAGCAGTTCTTC.